These T cell receptor beta chains were read from a single sample in a study of cytomegalovirus exposure and HLA in healthy donors. The repertoire was sequenced with immunoSEQ multiplex PCR; TCRdb's copy has only in-frame clones and lacks some. The table records over 150,000 clones, around 80% of them present only once. The specimen was PBMCs. These receptors all come from a human donor in good health. Both conserved end residues are part of each CDR3. The D gene is left open where the match is weak. Clone size, where shown, is once, few, many, or a class for clones that have expanded.

D gene: -
clone size: few
J gene: TRBJ1-1
V gene: TRBV2
CDR3 protein: CASSLGNRVVTEAFF
CDR3 DNA: TGTGCCAGCAGTCTCGGAAACAGGGTGGTCACTGAAGCTTTCTTT

D gene: TRBD2
clone size: -
J gene: TRBJ2-2
V gene: TRBV4-3
CDR3 protein: CASSQGAGGYTGELFF
CDR3 DNA: TGCGCCAGCAGCCAGGGGGCGGGGGGATACACCGGGGAGCTGTTTTTT

D gene: -
clone size: few
J gene: TRBJ1-5
V gene: TRBV2
CDR3 protein: CASSTDISWSPQHF
CDR3 DNA: TGTGCCAGCAGTACGGACATATCATGGTCGCCCCAGCATTTT

D gene: -
clone size: -
J gene: TRBJ2-7
V gene: TRBV4-3
CDR3 protein: CASSPRLNPAYEQYF
CDR3 DNA: TGCGCCAGCAGCCCGCGACTAAATCCGGCCTACGAGCAGTACTTC

D gene: TRBD1
clone size: -
J gene: TRBJ1-6
V gene: TRBV6-5
CDR3 protein: CASSYADRANSPLHF
CDR3 DNA: TGTGCCAGCAGTTACGCAGACAGGGCTAATTCACCCCTCCACTTT

D gene: TRBD2
clone size: once
J gene: TRBJ2-1
V gene: TRBV2
CDR3 protein: CASSEVGGGSVNEQFF
CDR3 DNA: TGTGCCAGCAGTGAAGTCGGCGGGGGTAGTGTGAATGAGCAGTTCTTC

D gene: TRBD1
clone size: -
J gene: TRBJ2-7
V gene: TRBV23-1
CDR3 protein: CASSQLGQNKNPYEQYF
CDR3 DNA: TGCGCCAGCAGTCAATTGGGACAGAACAAAAACCCCTACGAGCAGTACTTC

D gene: -
clone size: once
J gene: TRBJ2-7
V gene: TRBV7-9
CDR3 protein: CASSFYEGAIYEQYF
CDR3 DNA: TGTGCCAGCAGCTTCTATGAGGGTGCTATCTACGAGCAGTACTTC

D gene: -
clone size: -
J gene: TRBJ1-3
V gene: TRBV5-1
CDR3 protein: CASSPIQGFSGNTIYF
CDR3 DNA: TGCGCCAGCAGCCCAATACAGGGCTTCTCTGGAAACACCATATATTTT

D gene: -
clone size: few
J gene: TRBJ1-1
V gene: TRBV7-9
CDR3 protein: CASSLAGPGHTEAFF
CDR3 DNA: TGTGCCAGCAGCTTAGCGGGGCCAGGACACACTGAAGCTTTCTTT